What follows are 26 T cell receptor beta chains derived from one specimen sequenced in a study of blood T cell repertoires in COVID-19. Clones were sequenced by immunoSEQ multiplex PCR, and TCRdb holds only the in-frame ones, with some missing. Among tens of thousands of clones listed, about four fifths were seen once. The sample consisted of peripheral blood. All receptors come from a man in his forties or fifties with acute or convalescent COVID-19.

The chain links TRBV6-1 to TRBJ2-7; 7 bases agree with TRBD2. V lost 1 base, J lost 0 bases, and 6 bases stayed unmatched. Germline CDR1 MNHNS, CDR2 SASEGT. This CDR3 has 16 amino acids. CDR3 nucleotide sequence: TGTGCCAGCAGTGAAGATTGGCGGGGGAGCTCCTACGAGCAGTACTTC. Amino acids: CASSEDWRGSSYEQYF.

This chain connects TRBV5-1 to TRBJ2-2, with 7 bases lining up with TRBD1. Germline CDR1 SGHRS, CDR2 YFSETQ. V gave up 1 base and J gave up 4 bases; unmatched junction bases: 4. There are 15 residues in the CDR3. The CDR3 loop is CASSLLAGGTGELFF. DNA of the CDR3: TGCGCCAGCAGCTTGCTGGCAGGGGGCACCGGGGAGCTGTTTTTT.

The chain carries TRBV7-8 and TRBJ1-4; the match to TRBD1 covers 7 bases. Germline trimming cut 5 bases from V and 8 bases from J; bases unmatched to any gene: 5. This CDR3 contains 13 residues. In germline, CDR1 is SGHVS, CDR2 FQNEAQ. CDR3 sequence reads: CASSIGTEEKLFF. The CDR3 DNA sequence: TGTGCCAGCAGCATTGGGACAGAGGAAAAACTGTTTTTT.

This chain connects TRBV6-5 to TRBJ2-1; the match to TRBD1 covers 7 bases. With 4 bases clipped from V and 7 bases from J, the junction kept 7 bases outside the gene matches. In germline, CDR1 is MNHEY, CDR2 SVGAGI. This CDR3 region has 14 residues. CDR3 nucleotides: TGTGCCAGCAGTTTCGACAGGGCTTGGAATGAGCAGTTCTTC. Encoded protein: CASSFDRAWNEQFF.

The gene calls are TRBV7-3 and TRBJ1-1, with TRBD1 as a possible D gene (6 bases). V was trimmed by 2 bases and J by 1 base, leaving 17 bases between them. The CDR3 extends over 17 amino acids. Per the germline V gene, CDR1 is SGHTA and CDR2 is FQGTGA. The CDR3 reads CASSLAPGQTWNTEAFF. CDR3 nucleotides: TGTGCCAGCAGCTTAGCCCCTGGACAGACCTGGAACACTGAAGCTTTCTTT.

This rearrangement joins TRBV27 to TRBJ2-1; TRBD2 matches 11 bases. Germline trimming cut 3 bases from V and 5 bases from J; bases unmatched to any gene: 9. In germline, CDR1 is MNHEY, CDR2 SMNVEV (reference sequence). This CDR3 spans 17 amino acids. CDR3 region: CASSFARTSGSHNEQFF. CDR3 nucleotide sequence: TGTGCCAGCAGTTTTGCACGCACTAGCGGGAGTCACAATGAGCAGTTCTTC.

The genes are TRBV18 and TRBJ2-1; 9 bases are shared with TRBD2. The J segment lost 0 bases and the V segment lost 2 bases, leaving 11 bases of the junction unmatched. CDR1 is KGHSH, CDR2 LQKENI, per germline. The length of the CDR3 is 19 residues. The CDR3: CASSPTHVWREGSYNEQFF. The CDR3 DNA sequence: TGTGCCAGCTCACCAACACACGTTTGGCGGGAGGGCTCCTACAATGAGCAGTTCTTC.

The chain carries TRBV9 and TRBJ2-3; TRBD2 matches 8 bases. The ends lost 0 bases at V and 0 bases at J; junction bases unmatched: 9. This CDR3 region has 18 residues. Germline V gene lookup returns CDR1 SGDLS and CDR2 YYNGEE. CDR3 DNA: TGTGCCAGCAGCGTAGATCGCGGGAGGAGCGGTAGCACAGATACGCAGTATTTT. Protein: CASSVDRGRSGSTDTQYF.

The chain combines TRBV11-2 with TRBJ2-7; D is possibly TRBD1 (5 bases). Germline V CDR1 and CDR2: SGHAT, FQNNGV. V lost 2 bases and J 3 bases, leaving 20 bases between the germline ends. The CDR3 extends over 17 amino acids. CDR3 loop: CASSLRFSHDRHYEQYF. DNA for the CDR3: TGTGCCAGCAGCTTACGTTTTAGTCATGACAGACACTACGAGCAGTACTTC.

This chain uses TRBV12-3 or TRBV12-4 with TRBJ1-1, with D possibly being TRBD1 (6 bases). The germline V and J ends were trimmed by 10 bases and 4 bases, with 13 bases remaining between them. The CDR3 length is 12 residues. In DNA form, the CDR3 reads TGTGCCACCACCTCAGGGGTCACTGAAGCTTTCTTT. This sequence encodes CATTSGVTEAFF.

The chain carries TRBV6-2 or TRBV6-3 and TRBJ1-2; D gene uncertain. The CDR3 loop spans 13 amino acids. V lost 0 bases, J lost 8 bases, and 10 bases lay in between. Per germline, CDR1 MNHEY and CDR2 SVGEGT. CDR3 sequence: CASSYSRGHGYTF. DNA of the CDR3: TGTGCCAGCAGTTACTCGAGAGGGCACGGCTACACCTTC.

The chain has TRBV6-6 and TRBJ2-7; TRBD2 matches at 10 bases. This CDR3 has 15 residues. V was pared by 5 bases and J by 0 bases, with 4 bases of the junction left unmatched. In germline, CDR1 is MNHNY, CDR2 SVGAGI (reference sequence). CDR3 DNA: TGTGCCAGCAGTCGATCTAGCGGGAGCTCCTACGAGCAGTACTTC. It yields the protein CASSRSSGSSYEQYF.

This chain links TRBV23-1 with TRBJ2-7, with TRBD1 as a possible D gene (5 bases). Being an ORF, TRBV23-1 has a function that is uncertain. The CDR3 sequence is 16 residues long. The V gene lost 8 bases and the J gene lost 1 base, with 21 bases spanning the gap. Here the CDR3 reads CASGYSGAIPSYEQYF. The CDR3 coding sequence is TGCGCCAGCGGGTACAGTGGGGCCATACCTTCCTACGAGCAGTACTTC.

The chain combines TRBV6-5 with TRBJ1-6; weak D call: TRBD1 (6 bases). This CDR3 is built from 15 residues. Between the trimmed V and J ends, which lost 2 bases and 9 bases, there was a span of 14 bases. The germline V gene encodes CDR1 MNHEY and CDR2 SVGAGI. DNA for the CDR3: TGTGCCAGCAGTTACGGGGGCAGTAGGGGTTCACCCCTCCACTTT. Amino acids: CASSYGGSRGSPLHF.

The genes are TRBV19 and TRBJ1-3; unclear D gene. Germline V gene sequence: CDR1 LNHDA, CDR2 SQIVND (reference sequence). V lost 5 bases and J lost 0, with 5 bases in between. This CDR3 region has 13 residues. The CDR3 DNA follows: TGTGCCAGTAGTCCAGGCTCTGGAAACACCATATATTTT. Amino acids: CASSPGSGNTIYF.

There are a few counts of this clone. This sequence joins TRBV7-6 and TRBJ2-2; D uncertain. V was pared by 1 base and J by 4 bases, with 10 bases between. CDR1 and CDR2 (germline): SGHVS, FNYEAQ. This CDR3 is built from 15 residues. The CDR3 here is CASSLVPDSTGELFF. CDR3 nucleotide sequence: TGTGCCAGCAGCTTAGTCCCAGATTCCACCGGGGAGCTGTTTTTT.

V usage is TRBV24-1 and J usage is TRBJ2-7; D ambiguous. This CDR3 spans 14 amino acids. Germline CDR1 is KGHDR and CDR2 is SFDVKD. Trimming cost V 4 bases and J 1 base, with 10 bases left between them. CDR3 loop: CATSDPIRSYEQYF. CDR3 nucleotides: TGTGCCACCAGTGACCCTATCAGGTCCTACGAGCAGTACTTC.

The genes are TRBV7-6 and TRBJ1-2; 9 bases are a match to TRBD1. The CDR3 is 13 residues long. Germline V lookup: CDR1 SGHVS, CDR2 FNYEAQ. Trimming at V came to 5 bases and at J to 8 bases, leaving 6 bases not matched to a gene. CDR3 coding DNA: TGTGCCAGCAGCGGACAGGGGATGGACGGCTACACCTTC. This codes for CASSGQGMDGYTF.

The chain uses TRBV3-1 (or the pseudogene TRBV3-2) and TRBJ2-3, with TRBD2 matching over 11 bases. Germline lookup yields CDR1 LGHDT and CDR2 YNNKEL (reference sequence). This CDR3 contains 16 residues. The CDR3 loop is CAPGPLAGGPGDTQYF. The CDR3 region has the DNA TGTGCTCCCGGACCCTTAGCGGGAGGGCCGGGAGATACGCAGTATTTT.

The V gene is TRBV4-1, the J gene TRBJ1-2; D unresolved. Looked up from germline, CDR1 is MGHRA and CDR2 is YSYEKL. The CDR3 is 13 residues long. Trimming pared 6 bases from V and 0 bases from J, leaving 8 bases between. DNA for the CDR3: TGCGCCAGCAGAAATCCTTCTAACTATGGCTACACCTTC. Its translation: CASRNPSNYGYTF.

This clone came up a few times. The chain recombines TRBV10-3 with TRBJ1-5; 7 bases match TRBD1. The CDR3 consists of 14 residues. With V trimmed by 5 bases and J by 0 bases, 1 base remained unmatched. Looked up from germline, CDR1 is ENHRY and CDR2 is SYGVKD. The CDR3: CAISRDSSNQPQHF. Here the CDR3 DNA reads TGTGCCATCAGTAGGGACAGTAGCAATCAGCCCCAGCATTTT.

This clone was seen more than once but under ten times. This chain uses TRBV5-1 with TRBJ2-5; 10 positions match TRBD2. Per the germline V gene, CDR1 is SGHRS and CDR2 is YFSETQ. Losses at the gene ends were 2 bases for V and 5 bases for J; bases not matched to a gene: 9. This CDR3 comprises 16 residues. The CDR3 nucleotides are TGCGCCAGCAGCTTTGCCGGGACTAGCGTCCCCGAGACCCAGTACTTC. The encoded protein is CASSFAGTSVPETQYF.

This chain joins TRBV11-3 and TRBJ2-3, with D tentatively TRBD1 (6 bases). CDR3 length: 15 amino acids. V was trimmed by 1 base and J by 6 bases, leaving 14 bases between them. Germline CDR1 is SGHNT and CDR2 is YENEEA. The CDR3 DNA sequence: TGTGCCAGCAGCTTAGGCCCCGACAGGATCGATACGCAGTATTTT. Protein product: CASSLGPDRIDTQYF.

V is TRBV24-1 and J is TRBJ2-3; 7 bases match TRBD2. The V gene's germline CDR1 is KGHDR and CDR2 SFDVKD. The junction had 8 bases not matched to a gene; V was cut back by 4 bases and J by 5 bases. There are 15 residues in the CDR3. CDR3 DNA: TGTGCCACCAGTGACGTTCGCGGGAGCGTAGATACGCAGTATTTT. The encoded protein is CATSDVRGSVDTQYF.

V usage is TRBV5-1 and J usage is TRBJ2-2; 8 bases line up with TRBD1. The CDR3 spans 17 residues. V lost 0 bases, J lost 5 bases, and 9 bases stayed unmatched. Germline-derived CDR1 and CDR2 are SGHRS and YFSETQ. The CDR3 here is CASSLAPRQGATGELFF. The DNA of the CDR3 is TGCGCCAGCAGCTTGGCGCCGCGTCAGGGGGCGACCGGGGAGCTGTTTTTT. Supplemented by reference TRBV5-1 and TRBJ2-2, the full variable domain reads KAGVTQTPRYLIKTRGQQVTLSCSPISGHRSVSWYQQTPGQGLQFLFEYFSETQRNKGNFPGRFSGRQFSNSRSEMNVSTLELGDSALYLCASSLAPRQGATGELFFGEGSRLTVL.

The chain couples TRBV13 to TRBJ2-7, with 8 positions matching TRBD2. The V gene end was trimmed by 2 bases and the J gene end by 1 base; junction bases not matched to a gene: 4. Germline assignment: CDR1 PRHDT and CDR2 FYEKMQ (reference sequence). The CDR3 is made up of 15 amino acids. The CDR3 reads CASSLSREGSYEQYF. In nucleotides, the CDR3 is TGTGCCAGCAGCTTATCCCGGGAGGGATCCTACGAGCAGTACTTC. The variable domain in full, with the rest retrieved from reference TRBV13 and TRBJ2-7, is AAGVIQSPRHLIKEKRETATLKCYPIPRHDTVYWYQQGPGQDPQFLISFYEKMQSDKGSIPDRFSAQQFSDYHSELNMSSLELGDSALYFCASSLSREGSYEQYFGPGTRLTVT.